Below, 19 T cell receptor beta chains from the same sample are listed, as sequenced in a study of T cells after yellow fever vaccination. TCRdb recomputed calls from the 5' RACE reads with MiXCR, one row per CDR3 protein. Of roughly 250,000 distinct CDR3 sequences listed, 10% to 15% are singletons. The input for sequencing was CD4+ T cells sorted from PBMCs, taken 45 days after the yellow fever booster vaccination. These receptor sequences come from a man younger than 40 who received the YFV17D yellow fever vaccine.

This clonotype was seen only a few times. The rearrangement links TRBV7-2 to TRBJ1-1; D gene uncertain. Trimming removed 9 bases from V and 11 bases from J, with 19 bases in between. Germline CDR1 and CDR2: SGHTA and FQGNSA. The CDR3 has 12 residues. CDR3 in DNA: TGTGCCAGTATCGGACCAGGAGAGCGCGCTTTCTTT. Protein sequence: CASIGPGERAFF.

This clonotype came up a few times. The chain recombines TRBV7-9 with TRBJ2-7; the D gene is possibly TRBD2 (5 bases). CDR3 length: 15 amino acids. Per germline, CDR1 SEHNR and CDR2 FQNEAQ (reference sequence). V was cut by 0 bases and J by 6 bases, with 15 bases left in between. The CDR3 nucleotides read TGTGCCAGCAGCTTAGCGCTCGGAGGATCGGCCGAGCAGTACTTC. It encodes CASSLALGGSAEQYF.

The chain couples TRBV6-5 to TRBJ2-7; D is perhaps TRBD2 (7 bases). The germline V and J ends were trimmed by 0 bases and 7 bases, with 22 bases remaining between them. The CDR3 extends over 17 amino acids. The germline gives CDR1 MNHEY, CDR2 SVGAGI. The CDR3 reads CASSYSRGGGRRAEQYF. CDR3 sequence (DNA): TGTGCCAGCAGTTACTCGAGAGGGGGGGGCAGGAGGGCGGAGCAGTACTTC.

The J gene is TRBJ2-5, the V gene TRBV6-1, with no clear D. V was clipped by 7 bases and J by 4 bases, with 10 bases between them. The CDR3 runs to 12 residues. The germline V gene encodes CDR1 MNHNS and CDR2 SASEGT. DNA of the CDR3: TGTGCCAGCAATAGTTTAGTAGAGACCCAGTACTTC. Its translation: CASNSLVETQYF.

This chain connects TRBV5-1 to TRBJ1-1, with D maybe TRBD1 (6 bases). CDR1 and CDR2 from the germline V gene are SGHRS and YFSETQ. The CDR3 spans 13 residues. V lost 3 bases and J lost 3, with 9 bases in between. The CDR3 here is CASSWNRDTEAFF. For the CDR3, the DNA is TGCGCCAGCAGCTGGAACAGGGACACTGAAGCTTTCTTT.

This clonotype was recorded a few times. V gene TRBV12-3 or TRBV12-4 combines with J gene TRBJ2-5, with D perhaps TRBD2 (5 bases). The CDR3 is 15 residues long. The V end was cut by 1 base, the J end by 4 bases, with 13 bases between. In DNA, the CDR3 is TGTGCCAGCAGTTTAGAGAGTTTGGAGGTAGAGACCCAGTACTTC. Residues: CASSLESLEVETQYF.

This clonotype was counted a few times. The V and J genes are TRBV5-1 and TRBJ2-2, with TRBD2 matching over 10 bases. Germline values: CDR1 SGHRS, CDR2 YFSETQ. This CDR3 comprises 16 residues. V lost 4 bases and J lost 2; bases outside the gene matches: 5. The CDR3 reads CASSVSGRANTGELFF. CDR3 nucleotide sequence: TGCGCCAGCAGCGTCAGCGGGAGGGCTAACACCGGGGAGCTGTTTTTT. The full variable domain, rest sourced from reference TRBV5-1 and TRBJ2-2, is KAGVTQTPRYLIKTRGQQVTLSCSPISGHRSVSWYQQTPGQGLQFLFEYFSETQRNKGNFPGRFSGRQFSNSRSEMNVSTLELGDSALYLCASSVSGRANTGELFFGEGSRLTVL.

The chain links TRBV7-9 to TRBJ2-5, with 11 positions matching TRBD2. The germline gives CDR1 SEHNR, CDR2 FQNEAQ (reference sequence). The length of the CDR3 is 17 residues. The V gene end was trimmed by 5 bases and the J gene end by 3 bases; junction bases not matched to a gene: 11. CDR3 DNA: TGTGCCAGCAGCCAAGTCACGGCTAGCGGGGGGAAAGAGACCCAGTACTTC. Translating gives CASSQVTASGGKETQYF.

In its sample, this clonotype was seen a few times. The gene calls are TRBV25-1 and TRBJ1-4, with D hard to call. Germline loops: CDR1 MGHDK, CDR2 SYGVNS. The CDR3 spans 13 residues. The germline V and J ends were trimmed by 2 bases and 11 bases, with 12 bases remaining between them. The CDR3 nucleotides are TGTGCCAGCAGTGAAGATATCCGGGCGAAACTGTTTTTT. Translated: CASSEDIRAKLFF.

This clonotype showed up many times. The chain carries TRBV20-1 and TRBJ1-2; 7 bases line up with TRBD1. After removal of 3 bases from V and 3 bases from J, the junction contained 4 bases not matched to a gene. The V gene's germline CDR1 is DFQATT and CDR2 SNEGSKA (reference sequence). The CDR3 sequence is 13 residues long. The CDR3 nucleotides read TGCAGTGCTAGTGGTACAGGGGACTATGGCTACACCTTC. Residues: CSASGTGDYGYTF.

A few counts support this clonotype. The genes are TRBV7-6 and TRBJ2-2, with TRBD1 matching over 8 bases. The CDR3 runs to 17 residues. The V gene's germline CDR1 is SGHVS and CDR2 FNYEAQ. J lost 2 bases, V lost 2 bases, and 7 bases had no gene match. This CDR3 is CASSLFSGGANTGELFF. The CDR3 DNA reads TGTGCCAGCAGCTTATTTTCAGGGGGCGCCAACACCGGGGAGCTGTTTTTT. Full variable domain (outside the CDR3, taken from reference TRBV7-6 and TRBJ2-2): GAGVSQSPRYKVTKRGQDVALRCDPISGHVSLYWYRQALGQGPEFLTYFNYEAQQDKSGLPNDRFSAERPEGSISTLTIQRTEQRDSAMYRCASSLFSGGANTGELFFGEGSRLTVL.

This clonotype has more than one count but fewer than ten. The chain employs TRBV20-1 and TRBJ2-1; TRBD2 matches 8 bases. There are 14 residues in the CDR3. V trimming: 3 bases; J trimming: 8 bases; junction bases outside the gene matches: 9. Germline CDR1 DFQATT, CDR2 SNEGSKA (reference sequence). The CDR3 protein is CSASVGRAGDEQFF. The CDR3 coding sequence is TGCAGTGCTAGTGTCGGGAGGGCAGGCGATGAGCAGTTCTTC.

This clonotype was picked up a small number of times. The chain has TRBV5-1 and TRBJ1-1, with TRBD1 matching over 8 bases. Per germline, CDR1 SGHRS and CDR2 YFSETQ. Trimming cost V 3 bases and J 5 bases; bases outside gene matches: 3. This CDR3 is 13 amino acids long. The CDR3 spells CASSSTGETEAFF. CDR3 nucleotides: TGCGCCAGCAGCTCGACAGGGGAAACTGAAGCTTTCTTT.

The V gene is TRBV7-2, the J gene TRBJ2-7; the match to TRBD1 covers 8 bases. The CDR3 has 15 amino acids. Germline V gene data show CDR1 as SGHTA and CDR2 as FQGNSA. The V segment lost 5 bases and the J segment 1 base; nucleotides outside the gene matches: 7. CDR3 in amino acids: CASSRARGQSYEQYF. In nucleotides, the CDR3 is TGTGCCAGCAGCCGTGCCAGGGGGCAGTCCTACGAGCAGTACTTC.

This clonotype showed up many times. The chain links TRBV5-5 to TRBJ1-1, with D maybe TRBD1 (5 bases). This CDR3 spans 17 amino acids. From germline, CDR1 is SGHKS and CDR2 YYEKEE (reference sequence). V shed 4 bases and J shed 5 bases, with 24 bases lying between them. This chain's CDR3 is CASSTQGVRNTGTEAFF. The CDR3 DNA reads TGTGCCAGCAGCACTCAGGGAGTTAGAAACACTGGGACTGAAGCTTTCTTT.

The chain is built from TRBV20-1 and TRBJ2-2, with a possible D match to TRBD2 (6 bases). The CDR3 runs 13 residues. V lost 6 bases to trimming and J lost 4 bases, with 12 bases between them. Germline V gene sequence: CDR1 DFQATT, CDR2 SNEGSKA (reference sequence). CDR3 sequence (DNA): TGCAGTGCCACCGGGAGTGCCACCGGGGAGCTGTTTTTT. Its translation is CSATGSATGELFF.

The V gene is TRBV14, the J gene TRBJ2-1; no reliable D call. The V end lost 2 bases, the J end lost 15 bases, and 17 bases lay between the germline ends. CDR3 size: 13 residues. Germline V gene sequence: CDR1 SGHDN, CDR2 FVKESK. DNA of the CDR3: TGTGCCAGCAGCCAACTCCCCTGGGTCCTTTGGTTCTTC. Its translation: CASSQLPWVLWFF.

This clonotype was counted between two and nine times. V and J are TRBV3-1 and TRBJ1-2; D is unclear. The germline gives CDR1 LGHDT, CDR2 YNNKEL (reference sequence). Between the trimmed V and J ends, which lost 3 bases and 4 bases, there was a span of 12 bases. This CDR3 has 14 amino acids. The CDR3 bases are TGTGCCAGCAGCCACGGGCCCAGTCCCTATGGCTACACCTTC. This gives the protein CASSHGPSPYGYTF.

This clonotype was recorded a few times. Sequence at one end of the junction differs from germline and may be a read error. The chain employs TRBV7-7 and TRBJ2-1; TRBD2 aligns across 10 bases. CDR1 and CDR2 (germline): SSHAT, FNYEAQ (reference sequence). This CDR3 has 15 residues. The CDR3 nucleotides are TGTGCTAGCAGTCTTACTAGCGGGATAGGGCATGAGCAGTTCTTC. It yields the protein CASSLTSGIGHEQFF. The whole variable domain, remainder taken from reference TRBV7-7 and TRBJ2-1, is GAGVSQSPRYKVTKRGQDVTLRCDPISSHATLYWYQQALGQGPEFLTYFNYEAQPDKSGLPSDRFSAERPEGSISTLTIQRTEQRDSAMYRCASSLTSGIGHEQFFGPGTRLTVL.